This T cell receptor (beta chain) emerged from a study of T cells in Graves' hyperthyroidism and ophthalmopathy. Notes on the study in general: Appearing also in blood were most of the thyroid clonotypes expanded above 0.001.

Germline V gene data show CDR1 as SEHNR and CDR2 as FQNEAQ (reference sequence). This CDR3 has 17 amino acids. The trim removed 3 bases at V and 10 bases at J, leaving 9 bases unmatched. Template material for amplifying TCR beta CDR3 regions consisted of RNA transcripts. Researchers ran a first-round RT-PCR on the TCR CDR3 using the HTBI primer set. TCRdb re-analysed the multiplex PCR reads in MiXCR, keeping a single row per CDR3 protein. This sample has roughly 720,000 distinct CDR3 sequences; around 16% occur once, and the top ten carry less than 20%. Concerning this clonotype: Its antigen remains unidentified.

The chain is built from TRBV7-9 and TRBJ2-1; 16 nucleotides match TRBD2. The TCR comes from a middle-aged man with Graves' hyperthyroidism. The sample consisted of blood. CDR3 amino acids: CASSFPGTSGREGEQFF. Here the CDR3 DNA reads TGTGCCAGCAGCTTCCCGGGGACTAGCGGGAGGGAGGGCGAGCAGTTCTTC.